These T cell receptor beta chains were read from a single sample in a study of identical twins. TCRdb called the 5' RACE reads again in MiXCR, with one record for every CDR3 protein. The data contain approximately 550,000 distinct CDR3 sequences, 20% to 25% of them singletons. A further study also used this sample, focusing on yellow fever vaccine responses in identical twins.

The sample comprised CD4+ T cells sorted from blood. Receptor source: a woman aged 18-30 years in good health. Each CDR3 is given with its conserved first and last residue. Fields, in order: clone size, J gene, D gene, V gene, CDR3 DNA, CDR3 protein. The D gene is left open where the match is weak. Rows may omit the clone size; those that give it use once, few, many or a size class.

-,TRBJ2-5,-,TRBV20-1,TGCAGTGCCAGGCCGGGCCAAGAGACCCAGTACTTC,CSARPGQETQYF
many,TRBJ1-5,-,TRBV12-3/TRBV12-4,TGTGCCAGCAGTTTAGGGGGCAGGGGTAGCAATCAGCCCCAGCATTTT,CASSLGGRGSNQPQHF
few,TRBJ2-3,TRBD2,TRBV20-1,TGCAGTGCTACCAGACTAGCTAGTAGCACAGATACGCAGTATTTT,CSATRLASSTDTQYF
-,TRBJ2-1,-,TRBV6-1,TGTGCCAGCAGCGTCTGGGTTGGGCCCTACAATGAGCAGTTCTTC,CASSVWVGPYNEQFF
-,TRBJ2-1,TRBD2,TRBV9,TGTGCCAGCAGCGTGAGTAGTGAAACTAGCGGGATGTACAATGAGCAGTTCTTC,CASSVSSETSGMYNEQFF
-,TRBJ2-2,-,TRBV3-1,TGTGCCAGCAGCCAAGGGACCCAGAACACCGGGGAGCTGTTTTTT,CASSQGTQNTGELFF
-,TRBJ2-1,-,TRBV28,TGTGCCAGCAGTTTACCCCACGCGAGGGATGAGCAGTTCTTC,CASSLPHARDEQFF
-,TRBJ2-7,TRBD1,TRBV6-2/TRBV6-3,TGTGCCAGCAGCCCCGGGACAGGAAGATACGAGCAGTACTTC,CASSPGTGRYEQYF
-,TRBJ2-2,TRBD2,TRBV20-1,TGCTGTGCTAGGTCCGGGACTAGCGGAAACACCGGGGAGCTGTTTTTT,CCARSGTSGNTGELFF
many,TRBJ2-4,-,TRBV5-6,TGTGCCAGCAGCTTGAATAATTACATTCAGTACTTC,CASSLNNYIQYF
few,TRBJ2-5,TRBD1,TRBV27,TGTGCCAGCAGTTTAATTGGGACAGGGGAGCGGGAGACCCAGTACTTC,CASSLIGTGERETQYF
few,TRBJ2-6,TRBD1,TRBV18,TGTGCCAGCTCACCACGAGACAGGGGATCTGGGGCCAACGTCCTGACTTTC,CASSPRDRGSGANVLTF
few,TRBJ2-3,-,TRBV15,TGTGCCACCAGCACCGCAGGGGCAGATACGCAGTATTTT,CATSTAGADTQYF
few,TRBJ2-5,-,TRBV29-1,TGCAGCGTTGAGAGCGGACAGCAAGAGACCCAGTACTTC,CSVESGQQETQYF
many,TRBJ2-1,TRBD2,TRBV24-1,TGTGCCACCAGTGATCGGATCTCTACTAGCGGGGGGGCCGATGAGCAGTTCTTC,CATSDRISTSGGADEQFF
few,TRBJ2-7,-,TRBV15,TGTGCCACCAGCAGAGCGGGGACTTCCTACGAGCAGTACTTC,CATSRAGTSYEQYF
few,TRBJ2-5,-,TRBV5-1,TGCGCCAGCAGCCCCTGGTACCAGAAAGAGACCCAGTACTTC,CASSPWYQKETQYF
few,TRBJ2-2,TRBD2,TRBV19,TGTGCCAGTAGTATACTAGCGGGAAAGTGGAAGAACACCGGGGAGCTGTTTTTT,CASSILAGKWKNTGELFF
-,TRBJ1-4,-,TRBV7-2,TGTGCCAGCAGAGCAAGAGACGGTGCAACTAATGAAAAACTGTTTTTT,CASRARDGATNEKLFF
few,TRBJ2-1,TRBD2,TRBV5-4,TGTGCCAGCAGCCTGGGAGGCGGGAGTACTTACAATGAGCAGTTCTTC,CASSLGGGSTYNEQFF
-,TRBJ2-5,-,TRBV5-1,TGCGCCAGCAGCTTGGCCCGGAGCCAAGAGACCCAGTACTTC,CASSLARSQETQYF
-,TRBJ2-1,-,TRBV10-3,TGTGCCATCAGTCGAGACAGAACCCTATACAATGAGCAGTTCTTC,CAISRDRTLYNEQFF
-,TRBJ1-1,-,TRBV19,TGTGCCAGTAGGGAACCGGGACTATTGAACACTGAAGCTTTCTTT,CASREPGLLNTEAFF
few,TRBJ2-1,-,TRBV10-3,TGTGCCTCAGATCGGGGGGCCTCCTACAATGAGCAGTTCTTC,CASDRGASYNEQFF
-,TRBJ2-7,-,TRBV27,TGTGCCGGCACGAGAGAAGGGGCAGGCTCCTACGAGCAGTACTTC,CAGTREGAGSYEQYF
-,TRBJ2-3,-,TRBV20-1,TGCAGTGCTAGAGAGGGCACCCTGAGGACAGATACGCAGTATTTT,CSAREGTLRTDTQYF
-,TRBJ2-3,-,TRBV9,TGTGCCAGCAGCGTCGCAGCGACAGATACGCAGTATTTT,CASSVAATDTQYF